Shown below are 19 T cell receptor beta chains from a single sample sequenced in a study of T cell responses to AZD1222 COVID-19 vaccine. Using immunoSEQ multiplex PCR, the repertoire was profiled, and TCRdb retains in-frame clones only, with some absent. This table holds 100,000 or so clones, about 88% found once. The starting material was peripheral blood, obtained on day 0 of AZD1222 vaccination. These TCRs come from an adult in good health.

The chain combines TRBV6-5 with TRBJ1-2; 7 bases match TRBD1. Looked up from germline, CDR1 is MNHEY and CDR2 is SVGAGI. J lost 3 bases, V lost 2 bases, and 0 bases had no gene match. The CDR3 loop spans 13 amino acids. Here the CDR3 DNA reads TGTGCCAGCAGTTACGACAGGGACTATGGCTACACCTTC. This sequence encodes CASSYDRDYGYTF.

The chain combines TRBV5-1 with TRBJ2-5; 8 nucleotides match TRBD2. J lost 1 base, V lost 2 bases, and 1 base had no gene match. The CDR3 runs 14 residues. CDR1 and CDR2 (germline): SGHRS, YFSETQ. The CDR3 here is CASSLSGGQETQYF. Here the CDR3 DNA reads TGCGCCAGCAGCTTAAGCGGGGGCCAAGAGACCCAGTACTTC.

This clone was counted once. The chain uses TRBV28 and TRBJ1-5; 9 bases line up with TRBD1. V trimming: 6 bases; J trimming: 5 bases; junction bases outside the gene matches: 11. The CDR3 runs 16 residues. The V gene's germline CDR1 is MDHEN and CDR2 SYDVKM. In nucleotides, the CDR3 is TGTGCCAGCAGGGTACCGGGACAGGGCAGGTATCAGCCCCAGCATTTT. Translated, it gives CASRVPGQGRYQPQHF.

This clone occurred once. This sequence joins TRBV30 and TRBJ1-1; D remains ambiguous. Per the germline V gene, CDR1 is GTSNPN and CDR2 is SVGIG (reference sequence). The CDR3 contains 13 residues. The V end lost 1 base, the J end lost 1 base, and 7 bases lay between the germline ends. This chain's CDR3 is CAWSETQNTEAFF. The CDR3 nucleotides are TGTGCCTGGAGTGAAACACAGAACACTGAAGCTTTCTTT. Drawing the rest from reference TRBV30 and TRBJ1-1, the complete variable domain is SQTIHQWPATLVQPVGSPLSLECTVEGTSNPNLYWYRQAAGRGLQLLFYSVGIGQISSEVPQNLSASRPQDRQFILSSKKLLLSDSGFYLCAWSETQNTEAFFGQGTRLTVV.

The chain is built from TRBV9 and TRBJ2-5; D tentatively fits TRBD1 or TRBD2 (6 bases each). This CDR3 is built from 15 residues. Trimming took 0 bases from V and 5 from J, leaving 14 bases between them. Germline loops: CDR1 SGDLS, CDR2 YYNGEE. The CDR3 DNA is TGTGCCAGCAGCGTAGAGTGGGGGGCAAGCGAGACCCAGTACTTC. Protein sequence: CASSVEWGASETQYF.

A note on this clone: This sample also contains other DNA sequences that code for the same CDR3. The V and J genes are TRBV18 and TRBJ1-1, with D possibly TRBD1 on 5 matching bases. Germline values: CDR1 KGHSH, CDR2 LQKENI. This CDR3 spans 14 amino acids. Trimming pared 3 bases from V and 5 bases from J, leaving 13 bases between. In DNA, the CDR3 is TGTGCCAGCTCACCGTTGGGGGGGACGACTGAAGCTTTCTTT. Residues: CASSPLGGTTEAFF.

A note on this clone: Within the sample, other DNA sequences also encode this same CDR3. V gene TRBV19 combines with J gene TRBJ2-3; D perhaps matches TRBD1 (6 bases). The CDR3 extends over 14 amino acids. Germline-derived CDR1 and CDR2 are LNHDA and SQIVND (reference sequence). The V gene lost 3 bases and the J gene lost 2 bases, with 9 bases spanning the gap. CDR3 sequence reads: CASSIKGDTDTQYF. The CDR3 nucleotides read TGTGCCAGTAGTATCAAGGGGGACACAGATACGCAGTATTTT. The variable domain in full, with the rest retrieved from reference TRBV19 and TRBJ2-3, is DGGITQSPKYLFRKEGQNVTLSCEQNLNHDAMYWYRQDPGQGLRLIYYSQIVNDFQKGDIAEGYSVSREKKESFPLTVTSAQKNPTAFYLCASSIKGDTDTQYFGPGTRLTVL.

The chain joins TRBV9 to TRBJ2-7; 8 bases are a match to TRBD1. The CDR3 length is 13 residues. Germline assignment: CDR1 SGDLS and CDR2 YYNGEE. V was pared by 3 bases and J by 3 bases, with 2 bases of the junction left unmatched. The CDR3 is CASSGGTGYEQYF. The CDR3 coding sequence is TGTGCCAGCAGCGGGGGGACAGGCTACGAGCAGTACTTC.

This clone appeared once. The rearrangement uses TRBV5-1 and TRBJ1-1; 7 bases match TRBD1. The CDR3 extends over 15 amino acids. Germline V gene lookup returns CDR1 SGHRS and CDR2 YFSETQ. V shed 4 bases, J shed 2 bases, and the junction held 8 bases outside the gene matches. CDR3 bases: TGCGCCAGCAGCCCGGGACAGCCATATAACACTGAAGCTTTCTTT. The encoded protein is CASSPGQPYNTEAFF.

The chain combines TRBV6-6 with TRBJ2-1; D is undetermined. Germline V gene data show CDR1 as MNHNY and CDR2 as SVGAGI (reference sequence). V gave up 5 bases and J gave up 10 bases, with 12 bases separating them. The CDR3 totals 12 residues. DNA of the CDR3: TGTGCCAGCAGTCCGACCGACTCCGAGCAGTTCTTC. Translating it yields CASSPTDSEQFF.

The gene calls are TRBV30 and TRBJ1-1; no reliable D call. Trimming took 0 bases from V and 0 from J, leaving 8 bases between them. The germline V gene encodes CDR1 GTSNPN and CDR2 SVGIG (reference sequence). The CDR3 totals 14 residues. The CDR3 loop reads CAWSVHSVNTEAFF. CDR3 DNA: TGTGCCTGGAGTGTACATTCCGTGAACACTGAAGCTTTCTTT.

V gene TRBV5-1 combines with J gene TRBJ2-7; 11 bases are a match to TRBD1. V gave up 2 bases and J gave up 6 bases; unmatched junction bases: 7. In germline, CDR1 is SGHRS, CDR2 YFSETQ. The CDR3 covers 15 residues. DNA of the CDR3: TGCGCCAGCAGCTTTGTGGCGGGACAGGGGGTCGAGCAGTACTTC. Translated, it gives CASSFVAGQGVEQYF.

The rearrangement joins TRBV6-5 to TRBJ1-2, with D hard to call. This CDR3 is 12 amino acids long. Deletions cut 8 bases from V and 4 bases from J, with 11 bases between. Looked up from germline, CDR1 is MNHEY and CDR2 is SVGAGI. The CDR3: CASAIQFYGYTF. CDR3 nucleotide sequence: TGTGCCAGCGCAATACAGTTCTATGGCTACACCTTC.

CDR3 sequence reads: CASSLGGTGTVEAFF. The CDR3 DNA reads TGCGCCAGCAGCTTGGGGGGGACAGGGACGGTCGAAGCTTTCTTT. The rearrangement links TRBV5-1 to TRBJ1-1, with TRBD1 identical over 9 bases. Trimming cost V 0 bases and J 8 bases; bases outside gene matches: 8. The germline V gene encodes CDR1 SGHRS and CDR2 YFSETQ. The CDR3 spans 15 residues.

V usage is TRBV12-5 and J usage is TRBJ2-7, with TRBD1 matching over 8 bases. Germline values: CDR1 LGHNT, CDR2 FRNRAP. Losses at the gene ends were 4 bases for V and 5 bases for J; bases not matched to a gene: 4. This CDR3 has 13 residues. CDR3: CASGSAGGHEQYF. The CDR3 DNA reads as TGTGCTAGTGGTTCAGCAGGGGGCCACGAGCAGTACTTC. The full variable domain, its missing parts supplied by reference TRBV12-5 and TRBJ2-7, is DARVTQTPRHKVTEMGQEVTMRCQPILGHNTVFWYRQTMMQGLELLAYFRNRAPLDDSGMPKDRFSAEMPDATLATLKIQPSEPRDSAVYFCASGSAGGHEQYFGPGTRLTVT.

V usage is TRBV5-1 and J usage is TRBJ1-6; TRBD1 matches 7 bases. CDR3 length: 15 amino acids. CDR1 is SGHRS, CDR2 YFSETQ, per germline. J gave up 7 bases and V 0 bases, and 4 bases lay outside the gene matches. In nucleotides, the CDR3 is TGCGCCAGCAGCTTGGAGGGGGCTCGGAATTCACCCCTCCACTTT. The encoded protein is CASSLEGARNSPLHF.

The rearrangement links TRBV2 to TRBJ1-2; no clear D. Looked up from germline, CDR1 is SNHLY and CDR2 is FYNNEI. V shed 5 bases and J shed 5 bases, with 9 bases lying between them. The length of the CDR3 is 12 residues. The CDR3 DNA is TGTGCCAGCAGTCTCGGGGAGTATGGCTACACCTTC. The encoded protein is CASSLGEYGYTF.

V gene TRBV7-8 combines with J gene TRBJ1-4; D gene ambiguous. In germline, CDR1 is SGHVS, CDR2 FQNEAQ. V was clipped by 0 bases and J by 0 bases, with 11 bases between them. The CDR3 spans 17 residues. CDR3 coding DNA: TGTGCCAGCAGCTTAGCGCGCGGCGGCGCAACTAATGAAAAACTGTTTTTT. Its protein is CASSLARGGATNEKLFF.

The chain combines TRBV25-1 with TRBJ1-1, with a tentative D call TRBD1 (5 bases). Trimming took off 7 bases at V and 1 base at J, with 13 bases between the two ends. Germline-derived CDR1 and CDR2 are MGHDK and SYGVNS. The CDR3 consists of 14 residues. The chain's CDR3 is CASNRRGRNTEAFF. DNA of the CDR3: TGTGCCAGCAACAGGAGGGGAAGGAACACTGAAGCTTTCTTT.